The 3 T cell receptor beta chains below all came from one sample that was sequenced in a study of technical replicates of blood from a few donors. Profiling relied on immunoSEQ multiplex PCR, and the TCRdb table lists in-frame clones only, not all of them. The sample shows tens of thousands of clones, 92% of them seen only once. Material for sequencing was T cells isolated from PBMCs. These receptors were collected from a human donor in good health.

CDR3 sequence reads: CASSRNGRGMETQYF. CDR3 in DNA: TGTGCCAGCAGCCGCAACGGCAGAGGAATGGAGACCCAGTACTTC. V gene TRBV7-3 combines with J gene TRBJ2-5; D remains unclear. Trimming stripped 5 bases from V and 5 bases from J, with 18 bases between. CDR1 is SGHTA, CDR2 FQGTGA, per germline. CDR3 length: 15 residues.

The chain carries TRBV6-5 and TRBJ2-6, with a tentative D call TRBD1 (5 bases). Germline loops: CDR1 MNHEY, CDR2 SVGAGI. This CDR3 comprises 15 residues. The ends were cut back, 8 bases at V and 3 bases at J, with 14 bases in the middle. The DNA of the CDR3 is TGTGCCAGCCTGGACAATCGCAATGGGGCCAACGTCCTGACTTTC. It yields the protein CASLDNRNGANVLTF.

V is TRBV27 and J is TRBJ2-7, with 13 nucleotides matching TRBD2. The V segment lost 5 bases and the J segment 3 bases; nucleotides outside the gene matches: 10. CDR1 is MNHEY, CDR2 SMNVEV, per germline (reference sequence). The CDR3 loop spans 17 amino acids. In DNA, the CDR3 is TGTGCCAGCAGTGCACGCCTGGGACTAGCGGGGAACTACGAGCAGTACTTC. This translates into CASSARLGLAGNYEQYF.